Sequencing of this T cell receptor (beta chain) was carried out in a study of tumour-infiltrating T cells in Burkitt lymphoma. As for the study in general: This cohort included all epidemiological subtypes of Burkitt lymphoma.

TCRdb keeps only in-frame clones here, not all; method: immunoSEQ multiplex PCR. Here the sample spans 45,000 to 60,000 clones, less than 35% being singletons. V lost 2 bases to trimming and J lost 3 bases, with 14 bases between them. The CDR3 covers 16 residues. Looked up from germline, CDR1 is SGHRS and CDR2 is YFSETQ. The sample was tumor tissue. The clonotype was recovered from a human donor with Burkitt lymphoma. V gene TRBV5-1 combines with J gene TRBJ2-2, with D possibly matching TRBD1 (7 bases). CDR3 sequence (DNA): TGCGCCAGCAGCTTACAGACAGGGACTTACACCGGGGAGCTGTTTTTT. Residues: CASSLQTGTYTGELFF. The whole variable domain, remainder taken from reference TRBV5-1 and TRBJ2-2, is KAGVTQTPRYLIKTRGQQVTLSCSPISGHRSVSWYQQTPGQGLQFLFEYFSETQRNKGNFPGRFSGRQFSNSRSEMNVSTLELGDSALYLCASSLQTGTYTGELFFGEGSRLTVL.